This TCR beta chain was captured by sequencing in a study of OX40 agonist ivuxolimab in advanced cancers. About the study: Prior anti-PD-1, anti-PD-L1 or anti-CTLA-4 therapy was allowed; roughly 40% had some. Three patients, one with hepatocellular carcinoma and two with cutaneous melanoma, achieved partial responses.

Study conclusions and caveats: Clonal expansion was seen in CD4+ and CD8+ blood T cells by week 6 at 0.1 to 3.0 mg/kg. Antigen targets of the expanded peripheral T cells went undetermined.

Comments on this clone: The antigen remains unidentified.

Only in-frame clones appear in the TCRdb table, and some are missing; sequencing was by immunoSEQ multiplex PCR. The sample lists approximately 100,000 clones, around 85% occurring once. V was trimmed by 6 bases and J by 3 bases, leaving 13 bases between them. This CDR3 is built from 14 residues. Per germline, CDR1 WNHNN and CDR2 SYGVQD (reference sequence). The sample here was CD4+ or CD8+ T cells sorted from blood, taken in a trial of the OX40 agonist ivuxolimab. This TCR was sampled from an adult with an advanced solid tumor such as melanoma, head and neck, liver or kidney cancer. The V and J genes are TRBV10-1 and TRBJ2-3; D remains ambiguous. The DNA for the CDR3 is TGCGCCAGCAGAGAGACGGGTTCGACAGATACGCAGTATTTT. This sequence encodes CASRETGSTDTQYF.